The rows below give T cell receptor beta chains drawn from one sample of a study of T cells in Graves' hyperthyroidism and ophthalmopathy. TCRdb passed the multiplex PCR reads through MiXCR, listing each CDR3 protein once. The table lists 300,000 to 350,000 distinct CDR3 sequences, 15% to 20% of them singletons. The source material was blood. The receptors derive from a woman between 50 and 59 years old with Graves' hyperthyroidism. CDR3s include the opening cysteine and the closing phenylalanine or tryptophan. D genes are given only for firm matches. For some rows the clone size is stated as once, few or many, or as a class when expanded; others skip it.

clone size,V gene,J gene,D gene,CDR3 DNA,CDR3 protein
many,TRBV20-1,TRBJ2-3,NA,TGCAGTGTCCCGGTCGTAGGCACAGATACGCAGTATTTT,CSVPVVGTDTQYF
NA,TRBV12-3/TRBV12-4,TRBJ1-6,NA,TGTGCCAGTACGGTGGAGGTCGCCTATAATTCACCCCTCCACTTT,CASTVEVAYNSPLHF
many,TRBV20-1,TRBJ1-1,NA,TGCAGTGCCCCGACCCAGGATCCCAAGGCTGAAGCTTTCTTT,CSAPTQDPKAEAFF
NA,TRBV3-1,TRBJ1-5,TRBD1,TGTGCCAGCAGCCAAGGGACAGGGGATGGTCAGCCCCAGCATTTT,CASSQGTGDGQPQHF
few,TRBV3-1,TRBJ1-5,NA,TGTGCCAGCAGCCAAAGGGACGGTCAGCCCCAGCATTTT,CASSQRDGQPQHF
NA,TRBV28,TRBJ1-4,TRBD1,TGTGCCAGCAGTCTGACAGGGAATAATGAAAAACTGTTTTTT,CASSLTGNNEKLFF
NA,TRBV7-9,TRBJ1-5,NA,TGTGCCAGCAGCTTAGGGGACATATCGGGTCAGCCCCAGCATTTT,CASSLGDISGQPQHF
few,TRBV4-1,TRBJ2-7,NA,TGCGCCAGCAGCCAGTCCCACCCGGACTCCAGCGAGCAGTACTTC,CASSQSHPDSSEQYF
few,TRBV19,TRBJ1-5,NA,TGTGCCAGTAGTATAGAATGGGGCGTAGGAAATCAGCCCCAGCATTTT,CASSIEWGVGNQPQHF
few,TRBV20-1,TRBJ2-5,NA,TGCAGTGCTGACGGGGCCCAAGAGACCCAGTACTTC,CSADGAQETQYF
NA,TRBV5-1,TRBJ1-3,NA,TGCGCCAGCAGCTTGGGTTCTCAAAGTGGAAACACCATATATTTT,CASSLGSQSGNTIYF
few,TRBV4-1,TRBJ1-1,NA,TGCGCCAGCAGCCAAGAGGACACTCGTCACACTGAAGCTTTCTTT,CASSQEDTRHTEAFF
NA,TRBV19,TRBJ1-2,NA,TGTGCCAGTAGTGAGCAGTATGGCTACACCTTC,CASSEQYGYTF
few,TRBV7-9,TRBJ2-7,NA,TGTGCCAGCAGCTCGACTCACTCCTACGAGCAGTACTTC,CASSSTHSYEQYF
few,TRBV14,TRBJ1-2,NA,TGTGCCAGCAGCCAAGAAGGGGGAGCGGGCTACACCTTC,CASSQEGGAGYTF
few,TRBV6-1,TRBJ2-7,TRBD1,TGTGCCAGCAGCCGGACCGGGACAGGGAGGTACGAGCAGTACTTC,CASSRTGTGRYEQYF
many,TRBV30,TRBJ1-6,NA,TGTGCCTGGGGGACTGTTACACCCCTCCACTTT,CAWGTVTPLHF
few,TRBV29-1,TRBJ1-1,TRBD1,TGCAGCGTCGAGGAGGGGACAGGGAATACTGAAGCTTTCTTT,CSVEEGTGNTEAFF
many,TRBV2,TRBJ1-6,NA,TGTGCCAGCAGTGAAGCGAGAGGCAATTCACCCCTCCACTTT,CASSEARGNSPLHF
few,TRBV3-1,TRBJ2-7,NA,TGTGCCAGCAGCCAAGATCGTGGGAGCTACGAGCAGTACTTC,CASSQDRGSYEQYF
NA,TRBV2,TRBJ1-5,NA,TGTACCAGCAGTTCAACATGGAATCAGCCCCAGCATTTT,CTSSSTWNQPQHF
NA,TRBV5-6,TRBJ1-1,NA,TGTGCCAGCAGCTTGGGGCCTGGCCTTTTGAACTTGGGCACTGAAACTTTCTTT,CASSLGPGLLNLGTETFF